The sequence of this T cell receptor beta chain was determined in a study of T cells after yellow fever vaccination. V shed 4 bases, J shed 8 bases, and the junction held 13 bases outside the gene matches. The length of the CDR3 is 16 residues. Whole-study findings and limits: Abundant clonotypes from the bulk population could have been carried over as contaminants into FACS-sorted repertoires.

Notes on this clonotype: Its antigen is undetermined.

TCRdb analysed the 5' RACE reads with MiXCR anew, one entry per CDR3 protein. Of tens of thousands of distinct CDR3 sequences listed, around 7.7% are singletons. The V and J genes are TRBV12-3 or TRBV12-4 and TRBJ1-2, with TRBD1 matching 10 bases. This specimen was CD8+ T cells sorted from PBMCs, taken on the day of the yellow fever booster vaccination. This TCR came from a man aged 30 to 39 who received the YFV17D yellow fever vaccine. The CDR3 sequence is CASSSGTGDPLFGYTF. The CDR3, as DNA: TGTGCCAGCAGTTCAGGGACAGGGGACCCTCTTTTCGGCTACACCTTC.